This T cell receptor (beta chain) was retrieved from a study of Ad26.COV2.S vaccination and SARS-CoV-2 variants. In the study overall: The Ad26.COV2.S arm of the COV1001 trial was where the donor was placed. Each vaccinee took Ad26.COV2.S intramuscularly, once or twice 56 days apart. The study's findings and limits: It was vaccine recipients, not placebo recipients, who had the higher spike-specific TCR breadth. With respect to non-spike TCR breadth, vaccine and placebo recipients were similar.

The CDR3 covers 16 residues. Trimming removed 1 base from V and 2 bases from J, with 15 bases in between. Per the germline V gene, CDR1 is SQVTM and CDR2 is ANQGSEA. The repertoire was sequenced with immunoSEQ multiplex PCR; TCRdb's copy has only in-frame clones and lacks some. Among 400,000 to 500,000 clones listed, roughly 90% were seen once. Treatment defined: some 20 received Ad26.COV2.S at low or high dose, single or two shots; several received placebo; per-sample allocation not given. Sampling was done on day 63 after the first vaccine or placebo injection. A remark on this clone: The target antigen is unknown.

The gene calls are TRBV29-1 and TRBJ2-1; D may be TRBD1 (6 bases). This receptor was taken from a person between 18 and 65 years old who received the Ad26.COV2.S COVID-19 vaccine or a placebo. This sample comprised peripheral blood, obtained in a trial of Ad26.COV2.S vaccine versus placebo. This CDR3 is CSVEGRGRGAYNEQFF. The CDR3 coding sequence is TGCAGCGTTGAAGGGCGTGGCAGGGGCGCCTACAATGAGCAGTTCTTC.